A selection of T cell receptor beta chains follows, all from one sample in a study of cytomegalovirus exposure and HLA in healthy donors. Sequenced by immunoSEQ multiplex PCR; TCRdb stores in-frame clones only, minus some. The sample comprises 100,000 or so clones, around 85% of which are singletons, and roughly 22% rests with the top ten. The sequenced sample was PBMCs. The receptors were gathered from a man between 18 and 29 years old in good health and CMV-seropositive. The CDR3 runs from the conserved cysteine through the conserved F or W. The D gene is left open where the match is weak. Not every row has a clone size; where given, it reads once, few, many or a size class.

j_gene: TRBJ1-2
d_gene: TRBD1
v_gene: TRBV15
abundance: -
CDR3nt: TGTGCCACCAGCAGAGATATGGGACAGGGGAACGACTATGGCTACACCTTC
CDR3aa: CATSRDMGQGNDYGYTF

j_gene: TRBJ2-1
d_gene: TRBD2
v_gene: TRBV7-2
abundance: -
CDR3nt: TGTGCCAGCAGAGTGGGGGGGTCCTACAATGAGCAGTTCTTC
CDR3aa: CASRVGGSYNEQFF

j_gene: TRBJ2-7
d_gene: -
v_gene: TRBV29-1
abundance: -
CDR3nt: TGCAGCGTTGAAGACATCACCTACGAGCAGTACTTC
CDR3aa: CSVEDITYEQYF

j_gene: TRBJ2-3
d_gene: -
v_gene: TRBV2
abundance: -
CDR3nt: TGTGCCAGCAGCCTCTCTAGGGGGAGCACAGATACGCAGTATTTT
CDR3aa: CASSLSRGSTDTQYF

j_gene: TRBJ1-1
d_gene: -
v_gene: TRBV6-5
abundance: -
CDR3nt: TGTGCCAGCAGTTACAGGACAGTAATGAACACTGAAGCTTTCTTT
CDR3aa: CASSYRTVMNTEAFF

j_gene: TRBJ2-3
d_gene: -
v_gene: TRBV4-2
abundance: -
CDR3nt: TGTGCCAGCAGCCTCGGACAGTTCTCCACAGATACGCAGTATTTT
CDR3aa: CASSLGQFSTDTQYF

j_gene: TRBJ2-5
d_gene: -
v_gene: TRBV7-6
abundance: -
CDR3nt: TGTGCCAGCAGTACATCCGACAGACAAGAGACCCAGTACTTC
CDR3aa: CASSTSDRQETQYF

j_gene: TRBJ2-3
d_gene: TRBD1
v_gene: TRBV7-9
abundance: -
CDR3nt: TGTGCCAGCAGCCTCCGGGACAGCGAGGATACGCAGTATTTT
CDR3aa: CASSLRDSEDTQYF

j_gene: TRBJ1-1
d_gene: TRBD1
v_gene: TRBV30
abundance: -
CDR3nt: TGTGCCTGGAGTAACCCCGGGGACAGCATGAACACTGAAGCTTTCTTT
CDR3aa: CAWSNPGDSMNTEAFF

j_gene: TRBJ2-7
d_gene: -
v_gene: TRBV30
abundance: -
CDR3nt: TGTGCCTGGAGTGGATCCTTTAACAGCGAGCAGTACTTC
CDR3aa: CAWSGSFNSEQYF

j_gene: TRBJ2-6
d_gene: TRBD2
v_gene: TRBV6-4
abundance: -
CDR3nt: TGTGCCAGCAGTGACGGGACTAGCGGGAGCTCTGGGGCCAACGTCCTGACTTTC
CDR3aa: CASSDGTSGSSGANVLTF

j_gene: TRBJ2-5
d_gene: TRBD1
v_gene: TRBV27
abundance: -
CDR3nt: TGTGCCAGCAGTTTATCCCCGGGACAGCAAGAGACCCAGTACTTC
CDR3aa: CASSLSPGQQETQYF

j_gene: TRBJ1-1
d_gene: -
v_gene: TRBV5-1
abundance: once
CDR3nt: TGCGCCAGCAGCTTGGCGACAGCTTCTCGTATGGGCACTGAAGCTTTCTTT
CDR3aa: CASSLATASRMGTEAFF

j_gene: TRBJ2-3
d_gene: TRBD1
v_gene: TRBV10-3
abundance: -
CDR3nt: TGTGCCATCAGTGGAGCTACACCGGGACAGGGGACAGATACGCAGTATTTT
CDR3aa: CAISGATPGQGTDTQYF

j_gene: TRBJ1-1
d_gene: TRBD1
v_gene: TRBV5-1
abundance: once
CDR3nt: TGCGCCAGCAGCACAGGGGGTACTGAAGCTTTCTTT
CDR3aa: CASSTGGTEAFF

j_gene: TRBJ2-7
d_gene: TRBD2
v_gene: TRBV5-4
abundance: -
CDR3nt: TGTGCCAGCAGCTTGCCCGGGACTAGCGGGTTCTCCTACGAGCAGTACTTC
CDR3aa: CASSLPGTSGFSYEQYF

j_gene: TRBJ2-1
d_gene: TRBD2
v_gene: TRBV7-9
abundance: -
CDR3nt: TGTGCCAGCGTTAGGGGACTAGCGGAGGGGGAGCAGTTCTTC
CDR3aa: CASVRGLAEGEQFF

j_gene: TRBJ2-5
d_gene: TRBD1
v_gene: TRBV6-1
abundance: -
CDR3nt: TGTGCCAGCAGTGAAAGCTACGGGACAGGCCCCCAAGAGACCCAGTACTTC
CDR3aa: CASSESYGTGPQETQYF

j_gene: TRBJ2-5
d_gene: TRBD2
v_gene: TRBV5-4
abundance: -
CDR3nt: TGTGCCAGCACAGGACTAGAAGAGACCCAGTACTTC
CDR3aa: CASTGLEETQYF

j_gene: TRBJ1-5
d_gene: TRBD1
v_gene: TRBV10-2
abundance: -
CDR3nt: TGCGCCAGCAGGGGGGCGACAGGGGAGGATCAGCCCCAGCATTTT
CDR3aa: CASRGATGEDQPQHF

j_gene: TRBJ2-1
d_gene: -
v_gene: TRBV7-2
abundance: -
CDR3nt: TGTGCCAGCAGCTTACAGTCCCGCTACAATGAGCAGTTCTTC
CDR3aa: CASSLQSRYNEQFF

j_gene: TRBJ2-7
d_gene: -
v_gene: TRBV2
abundance: -
CDR3nt: TGTGCCAGCAGTACCGGGACTTCCTACGAGCAGTACTTC
CDR3aa: CASSTGTSYEQYF

j_gene: TRBJ1-4
d_gene: -
v_gene: TRBV7-3
abundance: -
CDR3nt: TGTGCCAGCAACTACCAATGGGGCAAACTGGGTGAAAAACTGTTTTTT
CDR3aa: CASNYQWGKLGEKLFF

j_gene: TRBJ1-3
d_gene: -
v_gene: TRBV9
abundance: -
CDR3nt: TGTGCCAGCAGCGTAGGGCTGATCTCTGGAAACACCATATATTTT
CDR3aa: CASSVGLISGNTIYF

j_gene: TRBJ1-2
d_gene: TRBD1
v_gene: TRBV6-1
abundance: -
CDR3nt: TGTGCCAGCAGTGTTGACAGGGACCTCTATGGCTACACCTTC
CDR3aa: CASSVDRDLYGYTF

j_gene: TRBJ2-5
d_gene: TRBD1
v_gene: TRBV5-6
abundance: -
CDR3nt: TGTGCCAGCAGCTTGGCCAAGGGGGCGCCCGAAGAGACCCAGTACTTC
CDR3aa: CASSLAKGAPEETQYF

j_gene: TRBJ2-3
d_gene: TRBD2
v_gene: TRBV2
abundance: -
CDR3nt: TGTGCCAGCAAAGGACTATCGGGAGGGGGAGATACGCAGTATTTT
CDR3aa: CASKGLSGGGDTQYF